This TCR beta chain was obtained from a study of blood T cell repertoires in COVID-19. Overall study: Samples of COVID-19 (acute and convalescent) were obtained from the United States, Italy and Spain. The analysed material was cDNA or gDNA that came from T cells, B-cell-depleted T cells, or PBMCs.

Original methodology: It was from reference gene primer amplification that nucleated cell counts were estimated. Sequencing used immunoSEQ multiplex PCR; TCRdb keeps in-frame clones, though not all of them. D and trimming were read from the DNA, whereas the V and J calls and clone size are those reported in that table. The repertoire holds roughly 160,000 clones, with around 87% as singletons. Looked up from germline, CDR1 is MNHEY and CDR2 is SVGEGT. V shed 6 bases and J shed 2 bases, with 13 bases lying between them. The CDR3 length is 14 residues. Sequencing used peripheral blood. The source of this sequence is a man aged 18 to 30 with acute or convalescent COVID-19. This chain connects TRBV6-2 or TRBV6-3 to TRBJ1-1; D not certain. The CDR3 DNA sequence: TGTGCCAGCAGCCCCCAGCGGATAAACACTGAAGCTTTCTTT. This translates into CASSPQRINTEAFF.